This T cell receptor (beta chain) was profiled in a study of cytomegalovirus exposure and HLA in healthy donors (dated by TCRdb to the late 2010s). In the study overall: In an earlier analysis of under 600 of the donors, about 260 Gb of sequence data and roughly 100 million unique TCR beta sequences from 180 million or so T cells were reported. Among about 410 genotyped donors of the cohort, an average of approximately 220,000 unique TCR beta nucleotide sequences was sequenced per donor, of which about 20% were non-productive. All discovery cohort repertoires had been generated using a single sequencing platform. A separate validation cohort of roughly 120 different subjects was used in addition to the approximately 610-subject first cohort. Rather than using new phenotypic data, the later analysis identified candidate immune exposures from TCR beta sequences and from how often those sequences occurred across donors. To study patterns of TCR occurrence, a later analysis re-analyzed previously published TCR beta repertoires from hundreds of donors and added high-resolution HLA genotyping. An earlier analysis of around 640 of the donors used high-throughput TCR beta sequencing to judge whether each TCR beta V gene segment behaved as functional or pseudogenic. The study aimed to test whether cataloging public T cell receptors could reveal signatures of past pathogen exposure. The number of donors typed differed by locus, with about 629-640 for A, B, C, DRB1 and DQB1, around 560 for DQA1, some 570 for DPA1, and about 450 for DPB1. Using immunosequencing, the study profiled T cell repertoires from 640 or so subjects and related those repertoires to cytomegalovirus serostatus. Class I and class II HLA loci were covered by the typing at four-digit resolution. Roughly 5 DR-DQ haplotypes were treated as single units for association and clustering because of strong linkage in the cohort. To predict cytomegalovirus infection status, the study combined high-throughput TCR immunosequencing, statistical association of individual TCRs with disease status, and machine learning. Donor age, sex, ethnicity and CMV serostatus were compiled together with the repertoire data. Around 300 gigabases of sequencing data and tens of millions of unique TCR sequences were included in an early release covering 550 to 800 HLA-typed donors. Among the roughly 410 genotyped donors, 81% belonged to the genetic ancestry cluster associated with self-reported Caucasian donors. Genome-wide SNP genotypes for about three fifths of the roughly 700 donors were used in a later genetic analysis, which treated that subset as a discovery cohort. General study outcomes and caveats: A later genetic analysis reported fewer N-insertions in productive TCRs among donors in an Asian-associated ancestry cluster than the approximately 670-donor mean. In a later analysis, 15,000 to 20,000 TCR beta sequences were associated with specific HLA alleles at a false discovery rate of 0.05. Immune exposure information for the cohort was limited to CMV serostatus. The authors suggested that the approach could potentially be extended to other disease states and immunological phenotypes. In an earlier analysis of a few hundred of the donors, most TCR beta V segments were observed in productive rearrangements about 90% or about 30% of the time, broadly matching IMGT annotations. A later analysis found that HLA-associated TCR beta chains were more clonally expanded and had lower generation probabilities than equally common non-associated chains. The study gave a list of 150 to 200 TCR beta chains associated with cytomegalovirus. A cluster of highly shared sequence variants was judged likely to be a technical artifact of the sequencing pipeline. Correlated functional status among segregating V segments might be attributable to linkage disequilibrium, but an unknown experimental factor could not be ruled out. According to a later analysis, most CMV-associated TCR beta chains appeared to be HLA-restricted, and the HLA associations seemed to be driven largely by CMV exposure. A further reported finding was that TCR beta sequences accurately predicted the HLA-A and HLA-B alleles for most subjects in the first cohort. Because counts were too low, fewer than 20 rarely observed V segments, including chromosome 9 orphons, were excluded from the earlier analysis of around 640 of the donors. While some public TCRs were present in many individuals, most TCR sequences turned up only very rarely across donors. In a later genetic analysis, a missense DCLRE1C variant was associated with V-gene and J-gene trimming of TCR beta chains, and the association was replicated in an independent cohort. A later analysis reported that several top co-occurrence clusters appeared linked to parvovirus B19, influenza, CMV and Epstein-Barr virus. A few of the identified cytomegalovirus-associated TCR beta chains were confirmed in vitro to be specific for cytomegalovirus antigens. Cytomegalovirus status was reported to be diagnosed by the classifier with high specificity and sensitivity in both the original and validation cohorts. Only TCR beta chains were sequenced in this cohort, and the absence of alpha or paired-chain data limited detectable features. Sequencing depth was assumed to be roughly uniform across donors in the presence/absence analyses, though that assumption may not hold. When HLA alleles, especially DR and DQ, strongly co-occurred, attributing TCR associations to individual alleles was difficult. Because some donors lacked HLA typing at each locus, the association tests relied only on the typed subset. In a later analysis, TCR association rates were found to vary across HLA loci, with the most associated TCRs seen for DRB1 alleles and the fewest for HLA-C alleles.

In total, roughly 710 healthy bone marrow donors made up the cohort. Cohort members were all nominally healthy when sampled, although unrecorded immune exposures were likely present. The donor tested CMV seropositive and was one of the 289 seropositive cohort members. Every donor gave a peripheral blood sample, and the peripheral blood mononuclear cells from that sample were used for TCR beta sequencing. The Qiagen DNeasy Blood Extraction Kit was used to extract genomic DNA from the blood cell samples. This clone was counted only a few times. Its antigen is not yet known. Per-nucleotide qualities are absent, and no much larger clonotype sits a single base away. Libraries came from the immunoSEQ multiplex PCR assay. For the multiplex PCR, a mixture combining 60 forward primers for TCR Vbeta segments and 13 reverse primers for TCR Jbeta segments was used. Amplification of the CDR3 region of rearranged TCR beta genes was performed with a multiplex PCR assay on genomic DNA. The amplified TCR beta libraries were sequenced on the Illumina HiSeq System as 87-base-pair reads. The original methods were these. In a later analysis, tens of millions of unique TCR beta chains were counted across the 690 or so repertoires, and roughly 11 million of these chains were shared by at least two donors. Raw reads were error-corrected and collapsed into unique sequences with a nearest-neighbor algorithm that merged closely related sequences to remove PCR and sequencing errors. V, D and J gene segments were assigned by aligning CDR3 sequences to IMGT reference sequences. For a sequence to be retained, a match of at least six nucleotides to both a V gene segment and a J gene segment was required. A rearrangement was called productive if the CDR3 had no stop codons and remained in frame with V and J, and every other rearrangement was called non-productive. Following IMGT convention, CDR3 was defined as the stretch from the second conserved V-encoded cysteine up to the conserved J-encoded phenylalanine. The earlier analysis of some 600 of the donors excluded sequences that lacked an unambiguous match to a single V gene segment. An earlier analysis of several hundred of the donors called V segments functional above 56.7% productive rearrangements and segregating when the between-donor standard deviation exceeded 5%. A statistical classification framework was developed to diagnose cytomegalovirus status using the catalog of TCR beta chain sequences. V and J gene assignment, in a later analysis, came from comparing TCR nucleotide sequences with IMGT/GENE-DB human TR gene sequences. A later analysis assigned CDR3 sequences and most-parsimonious VDJ recombination scenarios with the TCRdist pipeline. In a later analysis, each TCR beta chain was defined by its CDR3 amino acid sequence together with its V-gene family, and reads lacking a unique V-gene family were excluded. In a later analysis, fewer than 600 highly shared, low-generation-probability nucleotide sequences were removed to address suspected cross-contamination and a sequencing artifact. In a later analysis, a clonal expansion index for each public chain was calculated from normalized within-repertoire ranks of inferred template counts. In a later analysis, generation probabilities were computed with a VDJ recombination model fitted to out-of-frame rearrangements, and the resulting probabilities were checked against IGoR. In a later analysis, TCR-TCR, TCR-HLA and TCR-CMV co-occurrence was scored with hypergeometric tests, and a repertoire-size bias correction was applied to TCR pairs. In a later analysis, false discovery rates were estimated by permuting HLA or CMV assignments 20 times. A later analysis grouped co-occurring TCRs with DBSCAN, adding TCRdist sequence similarity when clustering within HLA-allele-positive subsets. Co-occurrence clustering excluded repertoires with fewer than 30,000 or more than 120,000 public chains, plus five with anomalous nucleotide sharing. TCRdb provides this immuneACCESS table in a form limited to in-frame rearrangements. Some clones are lacking; in checked studies, under half of them reflect an unresolved V gene, and why the rest are absent is not known. V and J calls and clone size are those listed in that table; D and trimming were worked out from the DNA. The sample records some 100,000 clones, approximately 80% of which are singletons. Roughly 11% of the sample rests with the top ten.

This clonotype originated in a man between 35 and 55 years old in good health and CMV-seropositive. Sequencing was done on a sample of PBMCs.

The base sequence is TGTGCCAGCAGTTTTGAACAGGAGACCTACGAGCAGTACTTC. The translation is CASSFEQETYEQYF. The receptor chain draws on TRBV28 and TRBJ2-7; the D region possibly corresponds to TRBD1 (5 bases align). The CDR3 spans 14 residues, from the cysteine through the phenylalanine. Only the CDR3 DNA stays, 42 bases, in frame from base 1. V drops 3 bases and J drops 2 bases, leaving 11 bases in between. As encoded in the germline V gene, CDR1 is MDHEN while CDR2 is SYDVKM.